This is a list of T cell receptor beta chains from one sample in a study of human T cells and chemical hapten exposure. TCRdb reanalysed the RACE reads using MiXCR and keeps one entry per CDR3 protein. The sample holds under 200,000 distinct CDR3 sequences; roughly 26% are singletons and the top ten take roughly 2.2%. The sequencing here drew on whole blood, taken in connection with sensitization to the hapten diphenylcyclopropenone (DPC). These receptors came from a woman under 30 with alopecia areata. Some clones in this sample may be carry-over from other donors' samples. Each CDR3 is given with its conserved first and last residue. The order of the fields is V gene, J gene, CDR3 protein.

v_gene: TRBV20-1; j_gene: TRBJ2-7; CDR3aa: CSARTGTAGEEQYF
v_gene: TRBV4-2; j_gene: TRBJ2-7; CDR3aa: CASSQEGSSYEQYF
v_gene: TRBV4-1; j_gene: TRBJ2-7; CDR3aa: CASSQVVQGIPYEQYF
v_gene: TRBV4-3; j_gene: TRBJ2-1; CDR3aa: CASSHGGLGYNEQFF
v_gene: TRBV29-1; j_gene: TRBJ2-4; CDR3aa: CSVERQGRNIQYF
v_gene: TRBV4-3; j_gene: TRBJ1-1; CDR3aa: CASSQDYGQGGTEAFF
v_gene: TRBV7-2; j_gene: TRBJ2-7; CDR3aa: CASSPAQGEQYF
v_gene: TRBV5-1; j_gene: TRBJ1-1; CDR3aa: CASRKSEGITEAFF
v_gene: TRBV12-3/TRBV12-4; j_gene: TRBJ2-6; CDR3aa: CASKRSPMDRAGANVLTF
v_gene: TRBV6-5; j_gene: TRBJ1-1; CDR3aa: CASSYQGYPEAFF
v_gene: TRBV5-1; j_gene: TRBJ2-3; CDR3aa: CASSFRGGATDTQYF
v_gene: TRBV7-3; j_gene: TRBJ2-5; CDR3aa: CASSLGRGGGEQETQYF
v_gene: TRBV6-2/TRBV6-3; j_gene: TRBJ2-7; CDR3aa: CASSYPLNEQYF
v_gene: TRBV27; j_gene: TRBJ2-3; CDR3aa: CASSFGGGLDTQYF
v_gene: TRBV7-9; j_gene: TRBJ2-1; CDR3aa: CASSFGTRSYNEQFF
v_gene: TRBV29-1; j_gene: TRBJ1-1; CDR3aa: CSGTRSTNTEAFF
v_gene: TRBV7-9; j_gene: TRBJ2-4; CDR3aa: CASSSGDSGIAKNIQYF
v_gene: TRBV20-1; j_gene: TRBJ2-5; CDR3aa: CSATREKETQYF
v_gene: TRBV27; j_gene: TRBJ2-2; CDR3aa: CASSLPDTGELFF
v_gene: TRBV29-1; j_gene: TRBJ2-7; CDR3aa: CSVPKDRGLHEQYF
v_gene: TRBV6-5; j_gene: TRBJ2-1; CDR3aa: CASSYGRTSLHEQFF
v_gene: TRBV15; j_gene: TRBJ2-3; CDR3aa: CATSRERASSLRDTQYF
v_gene: TRBV20-1; j_gene: TRBJ2-7; CDR3aa: CSAQNQPGGTYEQYF
v_gene: TRBV3-1; j_gene: TRBJ2-5; CDR3aa: CASSPGLGENQETQYF
v_gene: TRBV4-3; j_gene: TRBJ2-7; CDR3aa: CASSQVLAVREQYF
v_gene: TRBV20-1; j_gene: TRBJ1-2; CDR3aa: CSARDRFRSYGYTF
v_gene: TRBV29-1; j_gene: TRBJ2-5; CDR3aa: CSGGGGREETQYF
v_gene: TRBV9; j_gene: TRBJ2-2; CDR3aa: CASSAHKGVPSTGELFF
v_gene: TRBV20-1; j_gene: TRBJ2-7; CDR3aa: CSACIPPGGPNSYEQYF
v_gene: TRBV24-1; j_gene: TRBJ1-5; CDR3aa: CATSEEGNQPQHF
v_gene: TRBV2; j_gene: TRBJ1-1; CDR3aa: CASRGVGTRDTEAFF
v_gene: TRBV28; j_gene: TRBJ1-5; CDR3aa: CASSLLFRARRGNQPQHF
v_gene: TRBV4-1; j_gene: TRBJ2-1; CDR3aa: CASSYQTSGRNEQFF
v_gene: TRBV20-1; j_gene: TRBJ2-3; CDR3aa: CSARVLAGVTDTQYF
v_gene: TRBV7-6; j_gene: TRBJ2-7; CDR3aa: CASSSRTAGSEQYF
v_gene: TRBV11-3; j_gene: TRBJ2-3; CDR3aa: CASSPRSAVNTDTQYF
v_gene: TRBV2; j_gene: TRBJ1-4; CDR3aa: CARTGSEGEKLFF
v_gene: TRBV5-6; j_gene: TRBJ2-7; CDR3aa: CASNPGDRGLYEQYF
v_gene: TRBV3-1; j_gene: TRBJ1-5; CDR3aa: CASSQDWGTSQPQHF
v_gene: TRBV29-1; j_gene: TRBJ2-7; CDR3aa: CSVEKGAGEQYF